This T cell receptor (beta chain) was captured in a study of T-cell reconstitution after alpha-beta-depleted transplantation in children (dated by TCRdb to about 2016). About the study as a whole: Using TCR repertoire profiling, the study followed T-cell immune reconstitution in a quantitative way in children after TCRalphabeta/CD19-depleted allogeneic hematopoietic cell transplantation.

Library generation was performed with PCR. The sequencer listed for this sample is Illumina HiSeq 2500. Molecular barcoding was employed in the preparation of TCR libraries, with unique molecular identifiers being used to normalize TCRbeta repertoire quantification. TCRdb trimmed public reads at Q25 via fastp, called clones via MiXCR and kept in-frame beta chains. CDR3 protein duplicates are merged, each entry listing the most common genes and DNA. This sample is represented by about 400,000 distinct CDR3 sequences; 20% of them were singletons. The ten largest clones represent approximately 3.9% of the sample. This clonotype was counted a few times. It has no known antigen specificity. Qualities for individual bases were not recorded, and no much larger clone is one base off. Trimming accounts for 3 bases at V and 4 bases at J, while the number of junction bases matched to no gene is 8. Reading the germline V gene gives CDR1 SQVTM and CDR2 ANQGSEA. From its cysteine to its phenylalanine, the CDR3 spans 15 amino acids. The entry retains the CDR3 DNA only, 45 bases that are in frame from base 1.

This receptor was taken from a human donor who donated a stem cell graft to a child with acute myeloid leukemia. Sequenced here: PBMCs from the stem cell graft donor, sampled from the stem cell graft. Rearrangement joined TRBV29-1 to TRBJ2-2, and TRBD2 aligns with 7 junction nucleotides. The CDR3 reads as follows: CSVDGGGRRTGELFF. At the DNA level, the sequence is TGCAGCGTTGACGGGGGAGGGAGACGCACCGGGGAGCTGTTTTTT.